A single sample is the source of the 13 T cell receptor beta chains below, sequenced in a study of blood T cell repertoires in COVID-19. The table came from immunoSEQ multiplex PCR; TCRdb's copy has only in-frame clones and leaves some out. Of roughly 250,000 clones in the sample, roughly 82% were seen once. The sample comprised peripheral blood. The receptors come from a woman over 75 with active or convalescent COVID-19.

CDR3 protein: CSASPDSYEQYF. CDR3 bases: TGCAGTGCTAGTCCGGACAGCTACGAGCAGTACTTC. The gene calls are TRBV20-1 and TRBJ2-7; perhaps TRBD1 as D (6 bases). V lost 3 bases, J lost 3 bases, and 9 bases lay in between. This CDR3 has 12 amino acids. Germline V gene sequence: CDR1 DFQATT, CDR2 SNEGSKA (reference sequence).

Of note for this clone: This same CDR3 is encoded by further DNA sequences in the sample. The rearrangement joins TRBV3-1 (or the pseudogene TRBV3-2) to TRBJ1-5; 8 bases match TRBD1. The CDR3 sequence is 14 residues long. The V gene's germline CDR1 is LGHDT and CDR2 YNNKEL (reference sequence). The V segment lost 5 bases and the J segment 3 bases; nucleotides outside the gene matches: 3. DNA for the CDR3: TGTGCCAGCAGCAGGACAGGGAACAATCAGCCCCAGCATTTT. This codes for CASSRTGNNQPQHF.

The V gene is TRBV7-9, the J gene TRBJ1-4; a weak D match, TRBD1 (6 bases). The CDR3 runs to 14 residues. V was shortened by 5 bases and J by 4 bases, with 11 bases between the two germline ends. From germline, CDR1 is SEHNR and CDR2 FQNEAQ (reference sequence). CDR3 in DNA: TGTGCCAGCAGCCAGGGGCAGTATAATGAAAAACTGTTTTTT. Amino acids: CASSQGQYNEKLFF. Complete variable domain (other parts from reference TRBV7-9 and TRBJ1-4): DTGVSQNPRHKITKRGQNVTFRCDPISEHNRLYWYRQTLGQGPEFLTYFQNEAQLEKSRLLSDRFSAERPKGSFSTLEIQRTEQGDSAMYLCASSQGQYNEKLFFGSGTQLSVL.

As concerns this clone: Distinct nucleotide sequences in the sample also encode this CDR3. The V gene is TRBV5-1, the J gene TRBJ1-6; D may be TRBD1 (5 bases). The CDR3 runs to 15 residues. The V end was cut by 0 bases, the J end by 7 bases, with 11 bases between. The germline CDR1 and CDR2 sequences are SGHRS and YFSETQ. The CDR3 DNA reads as TGCGCCAGCAGCTTGGCCGGCCAGGGAAATTCACCCCTCCACTTT. This gives the protein CASSLAGQGNSPLHF.

The chain uses TRBV18 and TRBJ1-1; D might be TRBD1 (6 bases). CDR3 size: 16 residues. Trimming left V 0 bases short and J 0 bases short, with 11 bases between. The V gene's germline CDR1 is KGHSH and CDR2 LQKENI. The CDR3 nucleotides are TGTGCCAGCTCACCACCGGGGGGGCCACTGAACACTGAAGCTTTCTTT. It encodes CASSPPGGPLNTEAFF.

A few counts support this clone. The genes are TRBV5-6 and TRBJ2-7; TRBD1 is a possible D gene (6 bases). The CDR3 covers 12 residues. Deletions cut 4 bases from V and 2 bases from J, with 7 bases between. Per the germline V gene, CDR1 is SGHDT and CDR2 is YYEEEE. The CDR3 nucleotides read TGTGCCAGCAGCCGGGACACCTACGAGCAGTACTTC. Translating it yields CASSRDTYEQYF.

The gene calls are TRBV28 and TRBJ1-5; possibly TRBD1 for D (6 bases). CDR1 MDHEN and CDR2 SYDVKM come from the germline V gene. The V end was cut by 6 bases, the J end by 11 bases, with 26 bases between. The CDR3 is 16 residues long. For the CDR3, the DNA is TGTGCCAGCAGCTCGGCGGGGGGGCGCGGGGACATGTCCCAGCATTTT. Translated: CASSSAGGRGDMSQHF.

The V call is TRBV11-3, the J call TRBJ1-1, with 7 bases identical to TRBD1. In germline, CDR1 is SGHNT, CDR2 YENEEA. CDR3 length: 14 amino acids. Trimming took 6 bases from V and 4 from J; bases not matched to a gene: 8. CDR3 nucleotides: TGTGCCAGCAGTCAGGGGGGTCCGGGCACTGAAGCTTTCTTT. It specifies CASSQGGPGTEAFF.

The chain couples TRBV27 to TRBJ2-7; 8 nucleotides match TRBD1. V lost 4 bases to trimming and J lost 3 bases; unmatched junction nucleotides: 8. The CDR3 length is 15 residues. Per the germline V gene, CDR1 is MNHEY and CDR2 is SMNVEV (reference sequence). CDR3 in amino acids: CASSSLRDRLYEQYF. DNA of the CDR3: TGTGCCAGCAGTTCTCTCCGGGACAGGCTCTACGAGCAGTACTTC.

This clone was observed once. The CDR3 coding sequence is TGTGCCAGCATTGGGACAGGGAACACCGGGGAGCTGTTTTTT. It codes for CASIGTGNTGELFF. The chain links TRBV28 to TRBJ2-2, with 8 positions matching TRBD1. The CDR3 is made up of 14 amino acids. Germline V gives CDR1 MDHEN, CDR2 SYDVKM. V lost 7 bases and J lost 1; bases outside the gene matches: 2.

The chain carries TRBV6-1 and TRBJ1-5; 7 nucleotides align to TRBD1. This CDR3 spans 16 amino acids. CDR1 MNHNS and CDR2 SASEGT come from the germline V gene. Germline trimming cut 3 bases from V and 0 bases from J; bases unmatched to any gene: 5. CDR3 sequence: CASSERTGHSNQPQHF. CDR3 nucleotides: TGTGCCAGCAGTGAGAGGACAGGTCATAGCAATCAGCCCCAGCATTTT.

This chain connects TRBV5-1 to TRBJ2-2; D remains ambiguous. The V end lost 5 bases, the J end lost 7 bases, and 18 bases lay between the germline ends. Germline V gene lookup returns CDR1 SGHRS and CDR2 YFSETQ. The CDR3 contains 15 residues. CDR3 bases: TGCGCCAGCAGTTTACCTTCCTCGGGTGTCGGGGAGCTGTTTTTT. Its protein is CASSLPSSGVGELFF.

The genes are TRBV6-5 and TRBJ1-6; TRBD1 matches at 7 bases. The CDR3 sequence is 13 residues long. Germline V gives CDR1 MNHEY, CDR2 SVGAGI. V lost 6 bases to trimming and J lost 14 bases; unmatched junction nucleotides: 10. Written as DNA, the CDR3 is TGTGCCAGCAGCCAAACAGGGGCAGTGACCCTCCACTTT. Protein sequence: CASSQTGAVTLHF.